These T cell receptor beta chains were read from a single sample in a study of STAT5B mutations in CD4+ large granular lymphocyte leukemia. Sequenced by immunoSEQ multiplex PCR; TCRdb stores in-frame clones only, minus some. The data contain about 35,000 clones, around 67% of them singletons. The specimen sequenced was CD4+ T cells from blood buffy coats. All receptors derive from a human donor in good health. Both conserved end residues are trimmed from each CDR3.

TRBJ2-3 TRBV7-9 10 ASRRDTDTQY
TRBJ2-3 TRBV4-3 14 ASSQELAGVTDTQY
TRBJ2-5 TRBV9 13 ASSVAGGHKETQY
TRBJ1-1 TRBV7-2 10 ASSLWGSEAF
TRBJ1-2 TRBV7-2 11 ASSSTTTYGYT
TRBJ2-1 TRBV11-2 13 ASSLQGEIYNEQF
TRBJ1-2 TRBV25-1 11 ASSEGARYGYT
TRBJ2-7 TRBV11-2 13 ASSQTGTSGYEQY
TRBJ2-7 TRBV4-2 14 ASSQGRLGGAYEQY
TRBJ2-5 TRBV19 12 ASSSRVDQETQY
TRBJ1-2 TRBV9 11 ASSVRGRYGYT
TRBJ1-1 TRBV19 15 ASSPGTGGADRTEAF
TRBJ2-2 TRBV9 14 ASSVGWGGHTGELF
TRBJ1-5 TRBV19 12 ASSRGPGNQPQH
TRBJ1-2 TRBV6-6 14 ASSYSFTPGGSGYT
TRBJ1-2 TRBV10-3 9 AISWARGYT
TRBJ2-1 TRBV29-1 11 SVEDRRSNEQF
TRBJ1-6 TRBV5-6 13 ASSPGGVMISPLH
TRBJ2-7 TRBV29-1 11 SASGQGEYEQY
NA TRBV25-1 9 ASSVSYEQY
TRBJ2-7 TRBV6-6 10 ASYAGTGEQY
TRBJ2-1 TRBV10-3 12 ATNGGGSYNEQF
TRBJ1-1 TRBV6-5 12 ASSHGPAGTEAF
TRBJ2-7 TRBV18 13 ASSAIPGQAYEQY
TRBJ1-2 TRBV19 14 ASSSRRTDTSNGYT
TRBJ1-1 TRBV11-2 14 ASSLRGGQGDTEAF
TRBJ2-7 TRBV10-3 14 AISETGTGPTYEQY
TRBJ2-5 TRBV7-2 11 ATHRGDQETQY
TRBJ1-1 TRBV18 12 ASSEQGSNTEAF
TRBJ1-1 TRBV10-2 9 ASSETQEAF
TRBJ2-7 TRBV14 10 ASSQAGTRQY
TRBJ1-1 TRBV11-1 12 ASSVADRGPEAF
TRBJ2-2 TRBV7-2 15 ASSWTSGGARTGELF
TRBJ1-3 TRBV7-8 12 ASIKDTSGNTIY
TRBJ1-3 TRBV5-6 14 ASSLGRVDSGNTIY
TRBJ1-5 TRBV6-6 14 ASSYRQGASNQPQH
TRBJ2-1 TRBV19 13 ATTLSGGSYNEQF
TRBJ2-7 TRBV7-6 14 ASSSRPGTPSYEQY
TRBJ1-2 TRBV11-1 12 ASSRDRVTYGYT
TRBJ1-2 TRBV13 14 ASKGAAGNFGYGYT